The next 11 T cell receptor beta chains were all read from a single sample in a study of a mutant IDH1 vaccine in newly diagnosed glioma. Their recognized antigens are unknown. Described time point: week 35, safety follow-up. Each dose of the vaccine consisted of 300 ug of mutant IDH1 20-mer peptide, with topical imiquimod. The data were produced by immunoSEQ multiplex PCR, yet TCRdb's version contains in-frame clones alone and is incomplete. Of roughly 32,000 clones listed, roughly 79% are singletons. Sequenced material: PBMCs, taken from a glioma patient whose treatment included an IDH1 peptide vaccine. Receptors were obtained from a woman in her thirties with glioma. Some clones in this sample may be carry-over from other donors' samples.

The CDR3 DNA follows: TGTGCCAGCAGCCCCCGATCGAGGGGCTACACCTTC. Its translation: CASSPRSRGYTF. The chain carries TRBV13 and TRBJ1-2; no firm D call. The CDR3 totals 12 residues. The ends were cut back, 5 bases at V and 8 bases at J, with 12 bases in the middle. CDR1 PRHDT and CDR2 FYEKMQ come from the germline V gene (reference sequence).

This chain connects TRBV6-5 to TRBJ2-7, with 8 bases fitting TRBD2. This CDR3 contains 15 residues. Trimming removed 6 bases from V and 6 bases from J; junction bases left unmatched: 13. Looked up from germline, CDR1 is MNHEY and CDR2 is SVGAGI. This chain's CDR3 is CASSPGRATYVEQYF. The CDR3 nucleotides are TGTGCCAGCAGCCCCGGGAGGGCAACCTACGTCGAGCAGTACTTC.

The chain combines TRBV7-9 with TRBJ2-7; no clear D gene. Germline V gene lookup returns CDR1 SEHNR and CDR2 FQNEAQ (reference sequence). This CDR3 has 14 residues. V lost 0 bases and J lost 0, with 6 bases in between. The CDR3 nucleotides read TGTGCCAGCAGCTTAGCACCCGGCTCCTACGAGCAGTACTTC. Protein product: CASSLAPGSYEQYF.

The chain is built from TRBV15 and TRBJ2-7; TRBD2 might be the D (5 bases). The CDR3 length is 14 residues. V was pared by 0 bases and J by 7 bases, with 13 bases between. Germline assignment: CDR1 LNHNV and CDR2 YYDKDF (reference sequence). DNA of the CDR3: TGTGCCACCAGCAGAGATCTCGGGATAGGGGAGCAGTACTTC. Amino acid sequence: CATSRDLGIGEQYF.

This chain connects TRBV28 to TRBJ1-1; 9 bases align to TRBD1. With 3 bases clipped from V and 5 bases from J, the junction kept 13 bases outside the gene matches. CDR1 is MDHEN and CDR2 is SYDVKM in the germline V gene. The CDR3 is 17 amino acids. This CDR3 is CASSFAGLTGGSTEAFF. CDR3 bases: TGTGCCAGCAGTTTTGCGGGCCTTACAGGGGGCTCAACTGAAGCTTTCTTT.

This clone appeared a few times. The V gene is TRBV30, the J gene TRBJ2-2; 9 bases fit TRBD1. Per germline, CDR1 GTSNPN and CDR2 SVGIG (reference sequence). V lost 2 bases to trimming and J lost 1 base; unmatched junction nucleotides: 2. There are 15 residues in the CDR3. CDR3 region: CAWSSGQGNTGELFF. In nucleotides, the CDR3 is TGTGCCTGGAGTTCGGGACAGGGGAACACCGGGGAGCTGTTTTTT.

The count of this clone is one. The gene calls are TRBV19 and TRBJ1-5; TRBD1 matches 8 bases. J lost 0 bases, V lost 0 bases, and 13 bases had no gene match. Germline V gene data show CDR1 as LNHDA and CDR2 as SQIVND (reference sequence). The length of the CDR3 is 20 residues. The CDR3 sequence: CASSIDPRDRLPPSNQPQHF. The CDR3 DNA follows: TGTGCCAGTAGTATAGACCCCCGGGACAGGCTTCCCCCTAGCAATCAGCCCCAGCATTTT. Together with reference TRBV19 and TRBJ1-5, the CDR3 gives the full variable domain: DGGITQSPKYLFRKEGQNVTLSCEQNLNHDAMYWYRQDPGQGLRLIYYSQIVNDFQKGDIAEGYSVSREKKESFPLTVTSAQKNPTAFYLCASSIDPRDRLPPSNQPQHFGDGTRLSIL.

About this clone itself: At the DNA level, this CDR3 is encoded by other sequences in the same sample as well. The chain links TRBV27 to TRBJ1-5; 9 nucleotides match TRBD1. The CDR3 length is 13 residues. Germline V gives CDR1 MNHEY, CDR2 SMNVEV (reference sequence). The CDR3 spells CASGQGRNQPQHF. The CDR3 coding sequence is TGTGCTTCGGGACAGGGAAGAAATCAGCCCCAGCATTTT.

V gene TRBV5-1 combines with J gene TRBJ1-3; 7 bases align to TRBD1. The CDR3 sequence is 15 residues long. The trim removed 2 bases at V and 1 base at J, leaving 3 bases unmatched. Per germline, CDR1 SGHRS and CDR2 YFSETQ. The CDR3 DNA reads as TGCGCCAGCAGCTTTGAGACAGGGTCTGGAAACACCATATATTTT. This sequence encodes CASSFETGSGNTIYF. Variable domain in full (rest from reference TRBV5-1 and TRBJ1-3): KAGVTQTPRYLIKTRGQQVTLSCSPISGHRSVSWYQQTPGQGLQFLFEYFSETQRNKGNFPGRFSGRQFSNSRSEMNVSTLELGDSALYLCASSFETGSGNTIYFGEGSWLTVV.

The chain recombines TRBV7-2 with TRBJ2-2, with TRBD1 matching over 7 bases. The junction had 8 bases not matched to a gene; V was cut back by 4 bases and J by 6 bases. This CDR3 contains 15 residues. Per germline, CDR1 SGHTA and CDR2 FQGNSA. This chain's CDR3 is CASSYFGQVPGELFF. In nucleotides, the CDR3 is TGTGCCAGCAGCTATTTCGGACAGGTCCCCGGGGAGCTGTTTTTT.

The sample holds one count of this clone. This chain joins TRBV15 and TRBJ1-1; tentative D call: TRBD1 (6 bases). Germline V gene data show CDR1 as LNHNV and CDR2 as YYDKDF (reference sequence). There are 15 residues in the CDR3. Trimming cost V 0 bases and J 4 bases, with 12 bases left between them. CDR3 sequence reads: CATSREGGPVTEAFF. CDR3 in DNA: TGTGCCACCAGCAGAGAGGGGGGGCCCGTCACTGAAGCTTTCTTT.